This record looks at one T cell receptor (beta chain) sequence and its context. In the authors' methods: Cell counts per sample came from amplifying reference gene primers. Assay: immunoSEQ multiplex PCR; the TCRdb copy retains only in-frame clones and omits some. V, J and clone size derive from that table, while D and trimming were established from the DNA sequence. There are roughly 100,000 clones in the sample; roughly 85% occur only once, and around 2% lies in the top ten. This sample is part of a study of blood T cell repertoires in COVID-19. Looking at the study overall: Both acute and convalescent COVID-19 samples were obtained from the United States, Italy and Spain. The cDNA or gDNA used as material had been derived from T cells, B-cell-depleted T cells, or PBMCs.

The germline V gene encodes CDR1 MNHEY and CDR2 SVGEGT. Germline trimming cut 7 bases from V and 1 base from J; bases unmatched to any gene: 8. The CDR3 covers 15 residues. Input material: peripheral blood. This sequence joins TRBV6-2 or TRBV6-3 and TRBJ2-5, with 8 bases identical to TRBD2. The clonotype comes from a man aged 50-60 years with active COVID-19. The CDR3, as DNA: TGTGCCAGCAACCCAACGGGGGGGGCCCAAGAGACCCAGTACTTC. The encoded protein is CASNPTGGAQETQYF.